This TCR beta chain was documented in a study of Ad26.COV2.S vaccination and SARS-CoV-2 variants. General study findings and limits: There was reportedly substantial breadth in spike-specific CD8+ and CD4+ T cell responses after vaccination. The placebo group had lower spike-specific TCR breadth than the vaccine recipients did.

Treatment given: around 19 received Ad26.COV2.S at low or high dose, single or two shots; a few received placebo; per-sample allocation not given. Repertoires come from day 63 after the first vaccine or placebo injection. Boston supplied an adult donor aged 18-55 years. A word on this clone: Its target is not known.

V was clipped by 0 bases and J by 5 bases, with 20 bases between them. Germline V gene lookup returns CDR1 SGHNT and CDR2 YYREEE (reference sequence). The CDR3 length is 17 residues. The assay was immunoSEQ multiplex PCR, and TCRdb's table has in-frame clones only and misses some. The sample contains some 410,000 clones, about 92% of which appear only once. V gene TRBV5-4 combines with J gene TRBJ2-5; D may be TRBD1 or TRBD2 (5 bases each). This clonotype was sampled from a person aged 18 to 65 who received the Ad26.COV2.S COVID-19 vaccine or a placebo. Material: peripheral blood, obtained in a trial of Ad26.COV2.S vaccine versus placebo. The CDR3: CASSLVAGTPRWETQYF. CDR3 coding DNA: TGTGCCAGCAGCTTGGTAGCCGGGACCCCCAGGTGGGAGACCCAGTACTTC.